The next 18 T cell receptor beta chains were all read from a single sample in a study of T cell changes during pregnancy in multiple sclerosis. TCRdb's table, derived via immunoSEQ multiplex PCR, lists solely in-frame clones and lacks some. The table records about 23,000 clones, 65% to 90% of them present only once. Sample: CD4+ T cells from peripheral blood mononuclear cells, taken in the first trimester of pregnancy. The origin of the receptors is a female donor in good health, enrolled as a control in a pregnancy study.

V gene TRBV9 combines with J gene TRBJ1-3, with no clear D. The V end was cut by 4 bases, the J end by 0 bases, with 11 bases between. The CDR3 is 15 amino acids. Per germline, CDR1 SGDLS and CDR2 YYNGEE. The CDR3 region is CASSREPFSGNTIYF. The CDR3 bases are TGTGCCAGCAGCCGCGAGCCTTTCTCTGGAAACACCATATATTTT.

This clone was recorded only once. This chain connects TRBV11-3 to TRBJ2-7, with D possibly being TRBD2 (5 bases). Germline values: CDR1 SGHNT, CDR2 YENEEA. The CDR3 runs 14 residues. The V and J ends lost 5 bases and 0 bases respectively, with 11 bases between them. CDR3 DNA sequence: TGTGCCAGCAGCCCAGGAAGCGGCTCCTACGAGCAGTACTTC. It yields the protein CASSPGSGSYEQYF.

The rearrangement uses TRBV4-3 and TRBJ2-3, with 11 bases matching TRBD2. The CDR3 loop spans 18 amino acids. Trimming at V came to 4 bases and at J to 0 bases, leaving 9 bases not matched to a gene. CDR1 is LGHNA and CDR2 is YSLEER in the germline V gene. The CDR3 region is CASSPGVAGGVSTDTQYF. In DNA, the CDR3 is TGCGCCAGCAGCCCCGGGGTAGCGGGGGGGGTAAGCACAGATACGCAGTATTTT.

The V and J genes are TRBV6-5 and TRBJ1-2, with D perhaps TRBD1 (5 bases). The CDR3 is 13 residues long. Looked up from germline, CDR1 is MNHEY and CDR2 is SVGAGI. The germline V and J ends were trimmed by 2 bases and 8 bases, with 12 bases remaining between them. CDR3 protein: CASSYRQGGGYTF. CDR3 nucleotide sequence: TGTGCCAGCAGTTACCGGCAGGGAGGGGGCTACACCTTC.

This clone was counted only a few times. The chain uses TRBV6-1 and TRBJ1-5, with a weak D call TRBD1 (6 bases). Trimming pared 1 base from V and 7 bases from J, leaving 14 bases between. This CDR3 has 15 residues. Germline CDR1 is MNHNS and CDR2 is SASEGT. CDR3 sequence reads: CASSEGGRGGQPQHF. For the CDR3, the DNA is TGTGCCAGCAGTGAAGGGGGCAGGGGAGGGCAGCCCCAGCATTTT.

The chain joins TRBV11-2 to TRBJ2-7; TRBD2 matches 8 bases. This CDR3 is built from 15 residues. The ends lost 4 bases at V and 4 bases at J; junction bases unmatched: 9. Germline V gene sequence: CDR1 SGHAT, CDR2 FQNNGV. The chain's CDR3 is CASSSLAGARYEQYF. In nucleotides, the CDR3 is TGTGCCAGCAGCTCCCTAGCGGGCGCTAGGTACGAGCAGTACTTC.

The chain uses TRBV7-9 and TRBJ2-7, with TRBD2 matching over 10 bases. Germline CDR1 is SEHNR and CDR2 is FQNEAQ (reference sequence). The CDR3 has 17 residues. V shed 5 bases, J shed 2 bases, and the junction held 12 bases outside the gene matches. This chain's CDR3 is CASSSPPSGSVPYEQYF. The CDR3 DNA sequence: TGTGCCAGCAGCAGCCCCCCTAGCGGGAGTGTACCCTACGAGCAGTACTTC.

The chain combines TRBV12-5 with TRBJ2-7; D might be TRBD1 (6 bases). The CDR3 contains 14 residues. Germline V gives CDR1 LGHNT, CDR2 FRNRAP. The germline V and J ends were trimmed by 5 bases and 2 bases, with 13 bases remaining between them. CDR3 loop: CASGIGQGTYEQYF. The CDR3 nucleotides are TGTGCTAGTGGTATTGGGCAGGGGACCTACGAGCAGTACTTC.

The chain joins TRBV30 to TRBJ2-2, with D maybe TRBD2 (5 bases). CDR1 is GTSNPN, CDR2 SVGIG, per germline (reference sequence). The CDR3 length is 13 residues. Trimming took off 5 bases at V and 5 bases at J, with 12 bases between the two ends. In nucleotides, the CDR3 is TGTGCCTGGGCCCTGGGAGAGACCGGGGAGCTGTTTTTT. Translation: CAWALGETGELFF.

In its sample, this clone was seen once. V and J are TRBV10-3 and TRBJ2-3, with a possible D match to TRBD1 (6 bases). The CDR3 loop spans 15 amino acids. V lost 4 bases and J lost 2, with 13 bases in between. CDR1 is ENHRY and CDR2 is SYGVKD in the germline V gene. The CDR3 sequence is CAISAWGPDTDTQYF. The CDR3 DNA reads as TGTGCCATCAGTGCATGGGGGCCCGACACAGATACGCAGTATTTT.

This clone is a singleton in its sample. The J gene is TRBJ1-1, the V gene TRBV2, with a possible D match to TRBD1 (5 bases). V lost 8 bases and J 4 bases, leaving 20 bases between the germline ends. This CDR3 region has 15 residues. CDR1 is SNHLY and CDR2 is FYNNEI in the germline V gene. The CDR3 coding sequence is TGTGCCAGCTCCGCCTTGCAGGGCTGGGGCACTGAAGCTTTCTTT. This encodes CASSALQGWGTEAFF.

V and J are TRBV4-1 and TRBJ2-1; D gene ambiguous. The CDR3 covers 18 residues. The V gene lost 1 base and the J gene lost 0 bases, with 16 bases spanning the gap. Germline V gene data show CDR1 as MGHRA and CDR2 as YSYEKL. CDR3 amino acids: CASSQGLTGVSSYNEQFF. The CDR3 DNA reads TGCGCCAGCAGCCAAGGTCTAACGGGTGTAAGCTCCTACAATGAGCAGTTCTTC.

This rearrangement joins TRBV6-6 to TRBJ2-3; a weak D match, TRBD2 (6 bases). This CDR3 is built from 16 residues. From germline, CDR1 is MNHNY and CDR2 SVGAGI (reference sequence). Trimming pared 6 bases from V and 2 bases from J, leaving 18 bases between. The CDR3 loop is CASRSGSWGFTDTQYF. The CDR3 DNA reads TGTGCCAGCAGATCCGGGAGCTGGGGCTTCACAGATACGCAGTATTTT.

CDR3: CAISPPGRGGLGTGANVLTF. The CDR3 DNA reads as TGTGCCATCAGCCCTCCGGGGCGGGGGGGCCTAGGGACTGGGGCCAACGTCCTGACTTTC. This chain joins TRBV10-3 and TRBJ2-6; TRBD2 aligns across 9 bases. After removal of 6 bases from V and 2 bases from J, the junction contained 17 bases not matched to a gene. Looked up from germline, CDR1 is ENHRY and CDR2 is SYGVKD. The CDR3 is 20 residues long.

The gene calls are TRBV7-9 and TRBJ2-3; D uncertain. The CDR3 contains 14 residues. Germline CDR1 is SEHNR and CDR2 is FQNEAQ (reference sequence). V was shortened by 0 bases and J by 1 base, with 5 bases between the two germline ends. The CDR3 is CASSLASGTDTQYF. CDR3 in DNA: TGTGCCAGCAGCTTAGCCAGCGGCACAGATACGCAGTATTTT.

V usage is TRBV7-2 and J usage is TRBJ2-2, with TRBD2 matching over 13 bases. Trimming cost V 6 bases and J 0 bases; bases outside gene matches: 7. There are 18 residues in the CDR3. The germline CDR1 and CDR2 sequences are SGHTA and FQGNSA. The CDR3 nucleotides read TGTGCCAGCAGACCGACTAGCGGGGGGATAACGAACACCGGGGAGCTGTTTTTT. Translation gives CASRPTSGGITNTGELFF.

The rearrangement uses TRBV29-1 and TRBJ1-1; maybe TRBD1 (6 bases). Trimming took 0 bases from V and 1 from J, leaving 6 bases between them. This CDR3 region has 13 residues. The V gene's germline CDR1 is SQVTM and CDR2 ANQGSEA. The CDR3 sequence is CSVEEGQNTEAFF. The DNA of the CDR3 is TGCAGCGTTGAAGAGGGACAGAACACTGAAGCTTTCTTT.

This chain connects TRBV7-6 to TRBJ2-6, with unresolved D. The CDR3 is 16 amino acids. Germline lookup yields CDR1 SGHVS and CDR2 FNYEAQ. Trimming pared 5 bases from V and 0 bases from J, leaving 11 bases between. The CDR3 reads CASSPVTDSGANVLTF. DNA for the CDR3: TGTGCCAGCAGCCCAGTCACAGACTCTGGGGCCAACGTCCTGACTTTC.